This T cell receptor (beta chain) is from a study of identical twins. This clonotype showed up many times. The germline V and J ends were trimmed by 1 base and 0 bases, with 11 bases remaining between them. This CDR3 region has 15 residues. Germline V gives CDR1 DFQATT, CDR2 SNEGSKA (reference sequence). cDNA carried unique molecular identifiers, and a universal primer site was added by template switching. TCRdb called the 5' RACE reads again in MiXCR, with one record for every CDR3 protein. The sample lists fewer than 350,000 distinct CDR3 sequences, approximately 8% occurring once. This same sample was also taken into another study, of yellow fever vaccine responses in identical twins.

This TCR came from a woman under 30 in good health. Sequenced material: memory (CD45RO+) T cells sorted from blood. V gene TRBV20-1 combines with J gene TRBJ2-3; D gene uncertain. The CDR3 spells CSARVGSTSTDTQYF. The CDR3, as DNA: TGCAGTGCTAGAGTGGGCAGTACCAGCACAGATACGCAGTATTTT.